This record concerns one T cell receptor (beta chain) sequence. The antigen is not known. This sample stems from a study of T cells after yellow fever vaccination. The study, taken as a whole, reports: Boosting was followed by the reappearance of most primary-vaccination clones (roughly 95% CD4, around 91% CD8). The secondary T-cell response peaked on day 5, not day 15, but was weaker. A small share of clonotypes appeared in both CD4 and CD8 compartments.

Synthesis of TCR cDNA relied on 5'RACE template switching, which attached a universal primer site and UMIs. TCRdb redid the calling of the 5' RACE reads with MiXCR, one entry per CDR3 protein. The sample gives roughly 520,000 distinct CDR3 sequences, just over 20% of which show up once; about 17% is in the top ten. From germline, CDR1 is SGHTA and CDR2 FQGTGA. The CDR3 sequence is 16 residues long. V gave up 3 bases and J gave up 4 bases; unmatched junction bases: 5. This receptor was taken from a young man who received the YFV17D yellow fever vaccine. This sequence joins TRBV7-3 and TRBJ2-3; 12 positions match TRBD2. The sequenced sample was PBMCs, obtained around 3 weeks after the first yellow fever vaccination. CDR3 region: CASSFRLAGASDTQYF. The CDR3 bases are TGTGCCAGCAGCTTTCGACTAGCGGGGGCCTCAGATACGCAGTATTTT.